This T cell receptor beta chain is drawn from a study of T-cell memory formation after mild COVID-19 (dated by TCRdb to the early 2020s). For the wider study: TCR sequence clusters from the two donors were found to be largely donor specific. T-cell clones expanding and contracting after mild COVID-19 in a couple of donors were tracked by longitudinal TCRalpha and TCRbeta repertoire sequencing. Two young, previously healthy adult volunteers made up the cohort, one male and one female.

Instrument on record: Illumina NovaSeq 6000. cDNA libraries for TCRalpha and TCRbeta were prepared by 5'RACE using constant-segment primers, with sample barcodes and unique molecular identifiers added. RNA was extracted from every sample with Trizol reagent. The libraries were amplified in two PCR steps, and the second step added a second sample barcode and Illumina TruSeq adapters. Sequencing of libraries was performed on an Illumina NovaSeq with 2 x 150 bp paired-end reads. On the study's bioinformatics: With migec v1.2.7, reads were demultiplexed and then collapsed into UMI-guided consensus sequences. Using mixcr v2.1.11, UMI consensuses were aligned to TRA and TRB V and J templates and then assembled into clonotypes. Expanded or contracted clonotypes were those called significant by both edgeR and NoisET, with noise models trained on biological replicates. For edgeR calls, a false discovery rate-adjusted p below 0.01 and a log2 fold-change threshold of 1 were applied. PCA with hierarchical clustering of max-normalized trajectories of the 1000 most abundant clonotypes was used as exploratory dynamics analysis. Each responding clone was given a CD4 or CD8 phenotype based on the CD4+ and CD8+ repertoires, which had been sequenced separately. TCRdb's own reprocessing of the public reads used fastp at Q25 and MiXCR and kept productive beta chains. Entries that share a CDR3 protein sequence are merged under the most common genes and DNA. The V and J calls and clone size come from TCRdb's table, not from the authors' own analysis. The sample table contains 180,000 or so distinct CDR3 sequences; only one count was recorded for 15% to 20% of them. About 2.1% of the sample rests with the top ten.

Ficoll-Paque density gradient centrifugation was used to isolate PBMCs. The CDR3 starts with the cysteine, ends with the phenylalanine, and has 15 residues. Of the read, only the CDR3 DNA is kept; its 45 bases are in frame from base 1. A distance of 9 bases separates the germline ends of V and J, which lose 0 bases and 0 bases respectively. CDR1 and CDR2 were assigned from the germline V gene as WSHSY and SAAADI. The sample holds a few counts of this clonotype. Its antigen target is currently unknown. Base qualities are not recorded, but no much larger clone differs from it by a single base. Study-wide conclusions, independent of this receptor: The second-wave clones that peaked on day 37 were not confirmed to be SARS-CoV-2 specific. From day 15 to 85, contracting clones showed balanced CD4/CD8 phenotypes, whereas a second wave of clones that expanded from day 15 to 37 leaned towards CD4+. Contracting CD4+ clones were located mainly in the CM and EM memory subsets, whereas CD8+ clones were found to be enriched in EMRA. Some responding clones were detected in pre-infection memory, which suggested that pre-existing cross-reactive memory T cells had joined the SARS-CoV-2 response. Only a couple of mild cases were covered in the study, and larger cohorts including severe cases with pre-infection samples were considered necessary.

The sequence is built from TRBV10-2 and TRBJ2-7; the D call is tentative, TRBD1 or TRBD2, as each matches 5 bases. This TCR was sampled from an adult woman who had mild COVID-19 (a few samples of this study predate the infection). The sample titles of this study are shuffled in the database, so cell type and time point are left out; the donor was told from shared clones. What was sequenced was PBMCs or a T cell subset sorted from them (not recorded which). In nucleotides, the sequence is TGCGCCAGCAGTGAGTCCTGGGGACGCTCCTACGAGCAGTACTTC. It encodes CASSESWGRSYEQYF.